Presented here are 10 T cell receptor delta chains from one specimen sequenced in a study of gamma-delta T cells after stem cell transplantation. TCRdb reprocessed the RT-PCR reads using CATT. The sample shows roughly 1,200 delta-chain clones, 2.5% of them seen only once. Sequences were obtained from gamma-delta T cells. These receptors all come from a human donor. It is not recorded whose cells these are; they may come from a transplant donor.

This clone was observed a handful of times. A far bigger clonotype differs at one base, so this is likely a read error. The sample has other DNA sequences that encode this CDR3 too. This chain joins TRDV3 and TRDJ1, with 11 bases matching TRDD3. This CDR3 comprises 19 residues. Germline lookup yields CDR1 TVYSNPD and CDR2 GDNSRS (reference sequence). DNA for the CDR3: TGCGCCTTTGGCCCTTCCTACGGGTACTGGGGGATATACACCGATAAACTCATCTTT. Encoded protein: CAFGPSYGYWGIYTDKLIF. The entire variable domain, with the rest obtained from reference TRDV3 and TRDJ1, is as follows: CDKVTQSSPDQTVASGSEVVLLCTYDTVYSNPDLFWYRIRPDYSFQFVFYGDNSRSEGADFTQGRFSVKHILTQKAFHLVISPVRTEDSATYYCAFGPSYGYWGIYTDKLIFGKGTRVTVEP.

This clone rates as medium-sized (0.01 to 0.1%). The same CDR3 also results from other DNA sequences found in this sample. CDR3 residues: CAYQISPTGGYLNTDKLIF. In DNA, the CDR3 is TGTGCCTATCAAATTTCCCCTACTGGGGGATACCTCAACACCGATAAACTCATCTTT. The V and J genes are TRDV3 and TRDJ1; TRDD3 matches 12 bases. J gave up 0 bases and V 4 bases, and 18 bases lay outside the gene matches. The CDR3 sequence is 19 residues long. Germline V lookup: CDR1 TVYSNPD, CDR2 GDNSRS (reference sequence). Combining the CDR3 with reference TRDV3 and TRDJ1 gives the whole variable domain CDKVTQSSPDQTVASGSEVVLLCTYDTVYSNPDLFWYRIRPDYSFQFVFYGDNSRSEGADFTQGRFSVKHILTQKAFHLVISPVRTEDSATYYCAYQISPTGGYLNTDKLIFGKGTRVTVEP.

This clone was recorded a few times. A far larger clone is one base from this, pointing to a likely read error. Other DNA sequences from this sample encode an identical CDR3 as well. V gene TRDV1 combines with J gene TRDJ1, with 9 bases aligning to TRDD3. V lost 3 bases and J lost 0; bases outside the gene matches: 26. The CDR3 consists of 23 residues. Germline V gives CDR1 TSWWSYY, CDR2 QGS. The CDR3 is CALGESFGPLPVLGDPYTDKLIF. CDR3 DNA sequence: TGTGCTCTTGGGGAGTCCTTCGGGCCGTTACCGGTACTGGGGGACCCGTACACCGATAAACTCATCTTT.

As to this clone: A far larger clone is just one base off, so this is likely a read error. In the same sample, other DNA sequences code for this CDR3. V and J are TRDV1 and TRDJ1; 8 positions match TRDD3. V shed 1 base and J 1 base; nucleotides not matched to a gene: 23. CDR1 is TSWWSYY and CDR2 is QGS in the germline V gene. CDR3 length: 22 residues. CDR3 sequence: CALGEPAFPRTGGPLFTDKLIF. CDR3 coding DNA: TGTGCTCTTGGGGAACCAGCCTTCCCCCGTACTGGGGGTCCACTTTTCACCGATAAACTCATCTTT.

This clone was picked up a small number of times. The translation of this DNA and the TCRdb protein of a much larger clone differ at residue 16, probably owing to a read error; the protein shown here is translated from the DNA. The chain employs TRDV1 and TRDJ1; 13 bases fit TRDD3. Germline V lookup: CDR1 TSWWSYY, CDR2 QGS. The CDR3 extends over 18 amino acids. As DNA, the CDR3 is TGTGCTCTTGGGGACCCATACGTACTGGGGGATACGGGCGATAAACCCATCTTT. It yields the protein CALGDPYVLGDTGDKPIF.

This clone is termed medium-sized (0.01 to 0.1%). It is likely a read error: a sequence one base away is far more abundant. This chain uses TRDV2 with TRDJ1; TRDD3 matches 8 bases. Germline V CDR1 and CDR2: GEAIGNYY, EKD. The trim removed 5 bases at V and 3 bases at J, leaving 7 bases unmatched. The CDR3 contains 14 residues. CDR3 in DNA: TGTGCCTGTGGCGCCAGGGGGATAGCCGATAAACTCATCTTT. Protein sequence: CACGARGIADKLIF.

This clone was seen more than once but under ten times. It differs at one base from a far larger clone, so likely a read error. This chain joins TRDV2 and TRDJ1; 11 nucleotides align to TRDD3. The CDR3 is 20 residues long. Unmatched junction bases numbered 20, after V lost 0 bases and J lost 6 bases. Germline V gene data show CDR1 as GEAIGNYY and CDR2 as EKD. This CDR3 is CACDTRGGTGGYVLGYKLIF. As DNA, the CDR3 is TGTGCCTGTGACACCCGAGGCGGGACTGGGGGATATGTTTTGGGGTATAAACTCATCTTT.

Relative to its sample, this clone is medium-sized. This chain links TRDV3 with TRDJ1; 11 nucleotides align to TRDD3. Germline CDR1 is TVYSNPD and CDR2 is GDNSRS (reference sequence). J was trimmed by 0 bases and V by 5 bases; bases with no gene match: 14. This CDR3 contains 17 residues. This chain's CDR3 is CALTMGDTLLYTDKLIF. As DNA, the CDR3 is TGTGCCCTCACTATGGGGGATACGCTCCTGTACACCGATAAACTCATCTTT.

This clone is classed as medium-sized. The same CDR3 arises from other DNA sequences in this sample as well. The chain joins TRDV3 to TRDJ2, with 8 positions matching TRDD3. The germline CDR1 and CDR2 sequences are TVYSNPD and GDNSRS (reference sequence). J was trimmed by 5 bases and V by 3 bases; bases with no gene match: 11. CDR3 length: 15 amino acids. The CDR3 loop reads CAFSYWGPLTAQLFF. CDR3 bases: TGTGCCTTCTCGTACTGGGGGCCATTAACAGCACAACTCTTCTTT. Complete variable domain (other parts from reference TRDV3 and TRDJ2): CDKVTQSSPDQTVASGSEVVLLCTYDTVYSNPDLFWYRIRPDYSFQFVFYGDNSRSEGADFTQGRFSVKHILTQKAFHLVISPVRTEDSATYYCAFSYWGPLTAQLFFGKGTQLIVEP.

The chain couples TRDV1 to TRDJ1; a weak D match, TRDD3 (8 bases). Germline CDR1 reads TSWWSYY; CDR2 reads QGS. Deletions cut 2 bases from V and 3 bases from J, with 43 bases between. This CDR3 comprises 25 residues. In nucleotides, the CDR3 is TGTGCTCTTGGGGAAAGGCGTTCCTCACGGTCCTTCCTTACTGGGGGCCGCGGGGGGGCCGATAAACTCATCTTT. It yields the protein CALGERRSSRSFLTGGRGGADKLIF.